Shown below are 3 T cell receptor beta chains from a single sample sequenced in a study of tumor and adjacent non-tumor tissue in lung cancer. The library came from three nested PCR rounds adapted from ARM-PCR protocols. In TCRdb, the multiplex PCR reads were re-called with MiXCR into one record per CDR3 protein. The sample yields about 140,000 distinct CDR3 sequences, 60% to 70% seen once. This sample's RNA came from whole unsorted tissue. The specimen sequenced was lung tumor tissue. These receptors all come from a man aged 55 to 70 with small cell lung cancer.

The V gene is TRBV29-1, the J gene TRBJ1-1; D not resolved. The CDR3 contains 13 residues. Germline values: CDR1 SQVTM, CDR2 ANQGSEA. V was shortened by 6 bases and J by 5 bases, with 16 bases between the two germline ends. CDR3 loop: CSVVEIWKTEAFF. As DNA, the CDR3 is TGCAGCGTGGTAGAGATTTGGAAGACTGAAGCTTTCTTT.

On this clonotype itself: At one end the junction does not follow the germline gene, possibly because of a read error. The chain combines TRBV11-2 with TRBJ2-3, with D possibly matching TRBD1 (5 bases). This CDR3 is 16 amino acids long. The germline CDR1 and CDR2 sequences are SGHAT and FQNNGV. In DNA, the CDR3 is TGTACCAGCAGCTTTACAGGCAGGAGTAGCACAGATACGCAGTATTTT. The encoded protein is CTSSFTGRSSTDTQYF.

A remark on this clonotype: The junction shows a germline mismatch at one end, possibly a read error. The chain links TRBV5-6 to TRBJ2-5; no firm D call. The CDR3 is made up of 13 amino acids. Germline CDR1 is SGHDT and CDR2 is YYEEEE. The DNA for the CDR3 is TGTGCCACCAGCTTGGTTGGGGAAGAGACCCAGTACTTC. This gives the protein CATSLVGEETQYF.